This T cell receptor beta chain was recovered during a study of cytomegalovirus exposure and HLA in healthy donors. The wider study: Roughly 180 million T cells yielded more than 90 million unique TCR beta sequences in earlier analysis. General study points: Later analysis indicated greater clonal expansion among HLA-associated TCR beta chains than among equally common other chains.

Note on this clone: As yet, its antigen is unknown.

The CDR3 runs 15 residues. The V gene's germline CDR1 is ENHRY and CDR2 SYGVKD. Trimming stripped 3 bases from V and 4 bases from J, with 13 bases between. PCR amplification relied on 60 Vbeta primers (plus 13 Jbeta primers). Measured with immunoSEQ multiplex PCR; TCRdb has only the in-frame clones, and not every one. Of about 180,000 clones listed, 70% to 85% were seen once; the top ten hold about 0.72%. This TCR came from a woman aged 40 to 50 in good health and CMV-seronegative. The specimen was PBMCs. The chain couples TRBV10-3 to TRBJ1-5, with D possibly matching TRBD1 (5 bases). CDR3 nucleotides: TGTGCCATCAGTGATGGGTACAGGACGAATCAGCCCCAGCATTTT. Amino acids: CAISDGYRTNQPQHF.